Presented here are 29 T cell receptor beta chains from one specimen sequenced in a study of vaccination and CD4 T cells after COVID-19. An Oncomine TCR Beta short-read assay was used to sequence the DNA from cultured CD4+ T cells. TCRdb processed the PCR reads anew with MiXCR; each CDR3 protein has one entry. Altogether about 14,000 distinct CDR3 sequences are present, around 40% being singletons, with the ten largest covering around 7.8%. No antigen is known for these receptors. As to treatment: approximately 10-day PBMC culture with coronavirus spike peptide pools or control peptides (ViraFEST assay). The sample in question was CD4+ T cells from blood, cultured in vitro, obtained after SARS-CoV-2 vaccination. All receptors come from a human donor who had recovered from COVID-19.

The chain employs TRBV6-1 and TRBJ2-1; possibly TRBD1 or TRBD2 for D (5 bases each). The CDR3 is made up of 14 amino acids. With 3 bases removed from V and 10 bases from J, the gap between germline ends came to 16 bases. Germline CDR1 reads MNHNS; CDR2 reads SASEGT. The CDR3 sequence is CASSDHGTSREQFF. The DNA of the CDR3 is TGTGCCAGCAGTGATCACGGGACGTCAAGGGAGCAGTTCTTC.

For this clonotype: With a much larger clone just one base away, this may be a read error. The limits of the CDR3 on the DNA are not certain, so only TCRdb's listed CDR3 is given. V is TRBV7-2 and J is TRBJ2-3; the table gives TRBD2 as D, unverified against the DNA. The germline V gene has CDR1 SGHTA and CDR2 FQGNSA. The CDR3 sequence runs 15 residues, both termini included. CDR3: CASSSFGGGTDTRYF.

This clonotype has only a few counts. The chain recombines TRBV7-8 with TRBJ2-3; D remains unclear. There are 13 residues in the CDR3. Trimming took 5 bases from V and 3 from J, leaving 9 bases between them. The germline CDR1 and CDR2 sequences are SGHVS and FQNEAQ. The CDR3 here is CASSRRPTDTQYF. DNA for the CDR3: TGTGCCAGCAGCCGACGCCCAACAGATACGCAGTATTTT.

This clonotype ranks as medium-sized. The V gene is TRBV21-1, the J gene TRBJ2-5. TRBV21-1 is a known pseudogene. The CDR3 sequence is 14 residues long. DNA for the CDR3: TGTGCCAGCAGCAAACTTGAGTACCAAGAGACCCAGTACTTC. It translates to CASSKLEYQETQYF.

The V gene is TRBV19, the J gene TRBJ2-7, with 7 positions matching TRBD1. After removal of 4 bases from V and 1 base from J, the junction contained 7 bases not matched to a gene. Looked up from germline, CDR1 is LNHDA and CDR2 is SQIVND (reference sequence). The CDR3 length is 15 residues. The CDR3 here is CASSTSGGQSYEQYF. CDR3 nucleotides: TGTGCCAGTAGTACCTCAGGGGGTCAATCCTACGAGCAGTACTTC.

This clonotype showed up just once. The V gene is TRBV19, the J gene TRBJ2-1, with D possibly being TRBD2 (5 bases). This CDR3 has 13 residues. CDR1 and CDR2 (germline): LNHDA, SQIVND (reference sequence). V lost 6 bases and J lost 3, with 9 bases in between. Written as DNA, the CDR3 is TGTGCCAGTAGCGGAGGCAACTACAATGAGCAGTTCTTC. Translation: CASSGGNYNEQFF.

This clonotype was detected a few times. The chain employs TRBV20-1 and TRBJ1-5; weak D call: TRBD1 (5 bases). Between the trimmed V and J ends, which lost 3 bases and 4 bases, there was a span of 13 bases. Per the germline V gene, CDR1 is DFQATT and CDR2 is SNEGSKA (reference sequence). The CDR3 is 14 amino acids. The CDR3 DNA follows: TGCAGTGCTAGTTGGGGCCTTCGGAATCAGCCCCAGCATTTT. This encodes CSASWGLRNQPQHF.

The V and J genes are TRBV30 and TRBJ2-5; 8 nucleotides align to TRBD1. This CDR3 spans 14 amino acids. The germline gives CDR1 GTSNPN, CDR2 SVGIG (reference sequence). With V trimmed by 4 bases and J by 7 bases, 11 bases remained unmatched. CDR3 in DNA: TGTGCCTGGACAATCGCCGGGACAGGTGGGACCCAGTACTTC. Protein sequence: CAWTIAGTGGTQYF.

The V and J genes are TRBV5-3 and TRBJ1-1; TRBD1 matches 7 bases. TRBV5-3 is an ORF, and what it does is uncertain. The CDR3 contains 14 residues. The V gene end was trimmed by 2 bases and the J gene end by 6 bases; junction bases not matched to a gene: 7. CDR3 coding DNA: TGTGCCAGAAGCTTTCAAAACAGGGGTTCTGAAGCTTTCTTT. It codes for CARSFQNRGSEAFF.

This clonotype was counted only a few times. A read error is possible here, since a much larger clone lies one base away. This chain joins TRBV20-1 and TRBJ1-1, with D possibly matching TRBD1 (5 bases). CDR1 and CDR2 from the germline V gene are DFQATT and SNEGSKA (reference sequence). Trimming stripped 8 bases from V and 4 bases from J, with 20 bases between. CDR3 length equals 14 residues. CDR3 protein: CSLIVPDSGTEAFF. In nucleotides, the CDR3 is TGCAGTCTCATAGTTCCCGACAGTGGCACTGAAGCTTTCTTT.

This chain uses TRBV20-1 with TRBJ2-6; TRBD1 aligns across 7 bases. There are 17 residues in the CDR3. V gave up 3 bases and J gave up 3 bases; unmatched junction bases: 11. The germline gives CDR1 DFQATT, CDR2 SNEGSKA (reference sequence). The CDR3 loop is CSARGQPFLGGANVLTF. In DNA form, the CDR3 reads TGCAGTGCTAGGGGACAGCCCTTTTTAGGTGGGGCCAACGTCCTGACTTTC.

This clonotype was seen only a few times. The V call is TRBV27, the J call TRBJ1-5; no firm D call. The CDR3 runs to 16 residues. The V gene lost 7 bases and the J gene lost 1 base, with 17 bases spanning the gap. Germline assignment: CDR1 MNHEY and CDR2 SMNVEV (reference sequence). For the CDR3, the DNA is TGTGCCAGCAAGTGGTCCGCGACTGAGAGCAATCAGCCCCAGCATTTT. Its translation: CASKWSATESNQPQHF.

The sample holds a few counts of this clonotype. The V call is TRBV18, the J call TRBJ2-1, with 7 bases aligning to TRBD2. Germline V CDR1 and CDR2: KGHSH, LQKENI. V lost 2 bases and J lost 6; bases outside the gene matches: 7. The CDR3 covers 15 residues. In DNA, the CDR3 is TGTGCCAGCTCACCAATGTACGGCGGGAGCAATGAGCAGTTCTTC. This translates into CASSPMYGGSNEQFF.

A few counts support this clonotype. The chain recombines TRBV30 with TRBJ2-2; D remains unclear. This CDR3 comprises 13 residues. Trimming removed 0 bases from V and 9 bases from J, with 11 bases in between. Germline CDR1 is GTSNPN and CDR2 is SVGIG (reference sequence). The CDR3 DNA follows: TGTGCCTGGAGTGTAGGCCCCGTGAGGGAGCTGTTTTTT. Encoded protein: CAWSVGPVRELFF.

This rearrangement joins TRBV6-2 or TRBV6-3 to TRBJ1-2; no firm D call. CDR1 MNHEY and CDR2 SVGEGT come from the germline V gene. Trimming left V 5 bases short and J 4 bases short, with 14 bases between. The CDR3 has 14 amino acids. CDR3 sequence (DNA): TGTGCCAGCAGTGTAACCCAGACATCCTATGGCTACACCTTC. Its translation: CASSVTQTSYGYTF.

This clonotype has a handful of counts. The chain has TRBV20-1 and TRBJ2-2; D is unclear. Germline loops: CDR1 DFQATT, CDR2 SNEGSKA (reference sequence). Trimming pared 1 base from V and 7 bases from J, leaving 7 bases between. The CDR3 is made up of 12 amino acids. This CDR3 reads CSARGVVGELFF. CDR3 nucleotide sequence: TGCAGTGCTAGAGGTGTGGTCGGGGAGCTGTTTTTT.

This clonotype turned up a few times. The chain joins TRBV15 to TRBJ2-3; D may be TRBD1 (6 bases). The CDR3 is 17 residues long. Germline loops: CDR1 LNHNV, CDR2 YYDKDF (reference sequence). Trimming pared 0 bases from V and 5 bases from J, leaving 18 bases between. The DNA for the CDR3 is TGTGCCACCAGCAGAGATCGGATGCAGGGGAGTGGAGATACGCAGTATTTT. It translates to CATSRDRMQGSGDTQYF.

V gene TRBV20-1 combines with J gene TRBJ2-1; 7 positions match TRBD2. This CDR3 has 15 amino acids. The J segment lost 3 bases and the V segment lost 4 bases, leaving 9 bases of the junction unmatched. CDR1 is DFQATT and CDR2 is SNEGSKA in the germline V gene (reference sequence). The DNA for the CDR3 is TGCAGTGCTACAGAAAGCGGGAACGTCTACAATGAGCAGTTCTTC. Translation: CSATESGNVYNEQFF.

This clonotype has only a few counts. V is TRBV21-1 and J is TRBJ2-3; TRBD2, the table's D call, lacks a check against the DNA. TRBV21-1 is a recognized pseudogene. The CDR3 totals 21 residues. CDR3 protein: CASSKEVWREAHSFSTDTQYF. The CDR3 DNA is TGTGCCAGCAGCAAAGAAGTATGGAGGGAGGCCCATTCATTTAGCACAGATACGCAGTATTTT.

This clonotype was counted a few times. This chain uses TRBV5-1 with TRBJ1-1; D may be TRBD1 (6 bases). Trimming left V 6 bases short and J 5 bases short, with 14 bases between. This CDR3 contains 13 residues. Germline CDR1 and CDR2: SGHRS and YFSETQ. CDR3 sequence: CASTRQGGTEAFF. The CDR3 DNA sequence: TGCGCCAGCACCCGGCAAGGGGGGACTGAAGCTTTCTTT.

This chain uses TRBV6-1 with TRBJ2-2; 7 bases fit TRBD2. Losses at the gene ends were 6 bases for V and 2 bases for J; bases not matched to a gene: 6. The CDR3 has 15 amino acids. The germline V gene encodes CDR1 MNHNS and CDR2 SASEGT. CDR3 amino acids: CASRASGVNTGELFF. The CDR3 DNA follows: TGTGCCAGCAGGGCTAGCGGAGTTAACACCGGGGAGCTGTTTTTT.

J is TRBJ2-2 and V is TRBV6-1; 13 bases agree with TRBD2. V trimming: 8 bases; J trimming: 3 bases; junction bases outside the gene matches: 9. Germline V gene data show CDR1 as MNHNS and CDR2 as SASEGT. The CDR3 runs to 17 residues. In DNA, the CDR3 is TGTGCCAGCGGGGGACTAGCGGGATCCCACGACACCGGGGAGCTGTTTTTT. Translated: CASGGLAGSHDTGELFF.

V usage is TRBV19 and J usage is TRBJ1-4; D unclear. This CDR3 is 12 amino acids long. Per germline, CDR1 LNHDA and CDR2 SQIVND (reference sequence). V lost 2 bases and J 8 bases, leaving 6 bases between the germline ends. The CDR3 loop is CASSISREKLFF. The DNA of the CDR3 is TGTGCCAGTAGTATATCCCGGGAAAAACTGTTTTTT. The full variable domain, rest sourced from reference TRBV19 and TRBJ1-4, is DGGITQSPKYLFRKEGQNVTLSCEQNLNHDAMYWYRQDPGQGLRLIYYSQIVNDFQKGDIAEGYSVSREKKESFPLTVTSAQKNPTAFYLCASSISREKLFFGSGTQLSVL.

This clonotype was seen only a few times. CDR3 sequence reads: CSADGTSGTSYEQYF. The CDR3 DNA follows: TGCAGTGCTGACGGGACTAGCGGGACCTCCTACGAGCAGTACTTC. The V gene is TRBV20-1, the J gene TRBJ2-7, with 13 nucleotides matching TRBD2. J gave up 0 bases and V 5 bases, and 4 bases lay outside the gene matches. The germline V gene encodes CDR1 DFQATT and CDR2 SNEGSKA (reference sequence). The CDR3 has 15 amino acids.

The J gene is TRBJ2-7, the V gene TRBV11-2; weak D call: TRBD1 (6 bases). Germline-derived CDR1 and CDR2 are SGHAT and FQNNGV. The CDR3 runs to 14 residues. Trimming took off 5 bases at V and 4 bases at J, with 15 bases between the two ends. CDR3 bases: TGTGCCAGCAGCCTTAGGTGGACAGATTACGAGCAGTACTTC. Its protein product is CASSLRWTDYEQYF.

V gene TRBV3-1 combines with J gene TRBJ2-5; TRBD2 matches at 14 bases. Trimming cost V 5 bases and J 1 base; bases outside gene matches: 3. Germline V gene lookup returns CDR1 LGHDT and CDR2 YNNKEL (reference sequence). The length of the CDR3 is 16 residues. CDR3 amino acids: CASSFGLAGGQETQYF. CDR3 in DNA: TGTGCCAGCAGCTTCGGACTAGCGGGAGGCCAAGAGACCCAGTACTTC.

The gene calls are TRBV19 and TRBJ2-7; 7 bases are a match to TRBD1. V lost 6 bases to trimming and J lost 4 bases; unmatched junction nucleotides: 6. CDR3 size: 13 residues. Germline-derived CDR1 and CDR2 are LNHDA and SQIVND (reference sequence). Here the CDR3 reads CASSLQGPYEQYF. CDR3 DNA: TGTGCCAGTAGCCTACAGGGGCCGTACGAGCAGTACTTC.

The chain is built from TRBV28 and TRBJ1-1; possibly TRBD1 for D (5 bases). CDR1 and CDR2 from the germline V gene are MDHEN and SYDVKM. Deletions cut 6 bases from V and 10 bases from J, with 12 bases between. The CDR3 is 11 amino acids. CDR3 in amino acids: CASRWGTSAFF. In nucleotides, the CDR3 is TGTGCCAGCAGGTGGGGGACCTCAGCTTTCTTT.

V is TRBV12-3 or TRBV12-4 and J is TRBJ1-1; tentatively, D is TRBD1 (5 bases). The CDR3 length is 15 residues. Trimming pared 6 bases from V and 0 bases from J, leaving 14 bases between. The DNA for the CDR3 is TGTGCCAGCAGGCCTGGCAGGGTGGTGAACACTGAAGCTTTCTTT. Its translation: CASRPGRVVNTEAFF.